What follows describes a single TCR beta chain. The sample comes from a study of PD-L1 blockade in urothelial cancer. Study as a whole: Before enrollment, 0 to 3 chemotherapy regimens had been given to patients. Blood drawn 3 weeks (second dose) and 6 weeks after treatment start was analyzed.

Generated by immunoSEQ multiplex PCR, the TCRdb table keeps only in-frame clones and is missing some. The sample holds under 30,000 clones, around 87% seen once. The V gene lost 3 bases and the J gene lost 1 base, with 8 bases spanning the gap. The CDR3 has 14 residues. CDR1 and CDR2 from the germline V gene are MNHEY and SMNVEV (reference sequence). The rearrangement uses TRBV27 and TRBJ2-3, with D uncertain. The sequence was collected from a man over 45 with urothelial cancer. The sequences come from PBMCs, collected around atezolizumab (anti-PD-L1) treatment. The CDR3 sequence: CASSFDGRTDTQYF. CDR3 DNA sequence: TGTGCCAGCAGTTTTGATGGCCGCACAGATACGCAGTATTTT.